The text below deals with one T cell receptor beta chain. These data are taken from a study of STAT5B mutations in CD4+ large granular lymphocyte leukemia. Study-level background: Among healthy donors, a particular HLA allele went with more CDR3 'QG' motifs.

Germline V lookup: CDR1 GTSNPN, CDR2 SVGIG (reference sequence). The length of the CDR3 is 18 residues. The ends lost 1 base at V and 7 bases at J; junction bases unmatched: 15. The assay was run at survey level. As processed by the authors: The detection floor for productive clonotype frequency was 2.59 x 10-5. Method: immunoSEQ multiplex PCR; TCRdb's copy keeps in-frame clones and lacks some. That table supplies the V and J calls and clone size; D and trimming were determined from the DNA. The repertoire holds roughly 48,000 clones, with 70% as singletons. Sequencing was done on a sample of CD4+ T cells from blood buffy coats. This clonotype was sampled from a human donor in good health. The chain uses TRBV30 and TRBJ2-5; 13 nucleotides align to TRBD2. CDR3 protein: CAWSGRPGLAGYGVTQYF. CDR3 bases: TGTGCCTGGAGTGGCCGACCGGGACTAGCGGGGTATGGGGTGACCCAGTACTTC.